The clone carrying this TCR beta chain has a single count. V was cut by 1 base and J by 0 bases, with 9 bases left in between. CDR3 size: 16 residues. Germline V gene data show CDR1 as LGHDT and CDR2 as YNNKEL (reference sequence). The source of the sample is a study of Ad26.COV2.S vaccination and SARS-CoV-2 variants. The assay was immunoSEQ multiplex PCR, and TCRdb's table has in-frame clones only and misses some. The repertoire holds 400,000 to 450,000 clones, with about 92% as singletons. Treatment meaning: about 20 received Ad26.COV2.S at low or high dose, single or two shots; about 5 received placebo; per-sample allocation not given. The investigators took samples on day 63 after the first vaccine or placebo injection.

The chain links TRBV3-1 (or the pseudogene TRBV3-2) to TRBJ2-2; possible D gene TRBD2, 5 bases. The source was peripheral blood, collected in a trial of Ad26.COV2.S vaccine versus placebo. This receptor was taken from a person between 18 and 65 years old who received the Ad26.COV2.S COVID-19 vaccine or a placebo. CDR3 sequence: CASSQVRLTNTGELFF. The CDR3 DNA is TGTGCCAGCAGCCAAGTAAGACTAACGAACACCGGGGAGCTGTTTTTT.